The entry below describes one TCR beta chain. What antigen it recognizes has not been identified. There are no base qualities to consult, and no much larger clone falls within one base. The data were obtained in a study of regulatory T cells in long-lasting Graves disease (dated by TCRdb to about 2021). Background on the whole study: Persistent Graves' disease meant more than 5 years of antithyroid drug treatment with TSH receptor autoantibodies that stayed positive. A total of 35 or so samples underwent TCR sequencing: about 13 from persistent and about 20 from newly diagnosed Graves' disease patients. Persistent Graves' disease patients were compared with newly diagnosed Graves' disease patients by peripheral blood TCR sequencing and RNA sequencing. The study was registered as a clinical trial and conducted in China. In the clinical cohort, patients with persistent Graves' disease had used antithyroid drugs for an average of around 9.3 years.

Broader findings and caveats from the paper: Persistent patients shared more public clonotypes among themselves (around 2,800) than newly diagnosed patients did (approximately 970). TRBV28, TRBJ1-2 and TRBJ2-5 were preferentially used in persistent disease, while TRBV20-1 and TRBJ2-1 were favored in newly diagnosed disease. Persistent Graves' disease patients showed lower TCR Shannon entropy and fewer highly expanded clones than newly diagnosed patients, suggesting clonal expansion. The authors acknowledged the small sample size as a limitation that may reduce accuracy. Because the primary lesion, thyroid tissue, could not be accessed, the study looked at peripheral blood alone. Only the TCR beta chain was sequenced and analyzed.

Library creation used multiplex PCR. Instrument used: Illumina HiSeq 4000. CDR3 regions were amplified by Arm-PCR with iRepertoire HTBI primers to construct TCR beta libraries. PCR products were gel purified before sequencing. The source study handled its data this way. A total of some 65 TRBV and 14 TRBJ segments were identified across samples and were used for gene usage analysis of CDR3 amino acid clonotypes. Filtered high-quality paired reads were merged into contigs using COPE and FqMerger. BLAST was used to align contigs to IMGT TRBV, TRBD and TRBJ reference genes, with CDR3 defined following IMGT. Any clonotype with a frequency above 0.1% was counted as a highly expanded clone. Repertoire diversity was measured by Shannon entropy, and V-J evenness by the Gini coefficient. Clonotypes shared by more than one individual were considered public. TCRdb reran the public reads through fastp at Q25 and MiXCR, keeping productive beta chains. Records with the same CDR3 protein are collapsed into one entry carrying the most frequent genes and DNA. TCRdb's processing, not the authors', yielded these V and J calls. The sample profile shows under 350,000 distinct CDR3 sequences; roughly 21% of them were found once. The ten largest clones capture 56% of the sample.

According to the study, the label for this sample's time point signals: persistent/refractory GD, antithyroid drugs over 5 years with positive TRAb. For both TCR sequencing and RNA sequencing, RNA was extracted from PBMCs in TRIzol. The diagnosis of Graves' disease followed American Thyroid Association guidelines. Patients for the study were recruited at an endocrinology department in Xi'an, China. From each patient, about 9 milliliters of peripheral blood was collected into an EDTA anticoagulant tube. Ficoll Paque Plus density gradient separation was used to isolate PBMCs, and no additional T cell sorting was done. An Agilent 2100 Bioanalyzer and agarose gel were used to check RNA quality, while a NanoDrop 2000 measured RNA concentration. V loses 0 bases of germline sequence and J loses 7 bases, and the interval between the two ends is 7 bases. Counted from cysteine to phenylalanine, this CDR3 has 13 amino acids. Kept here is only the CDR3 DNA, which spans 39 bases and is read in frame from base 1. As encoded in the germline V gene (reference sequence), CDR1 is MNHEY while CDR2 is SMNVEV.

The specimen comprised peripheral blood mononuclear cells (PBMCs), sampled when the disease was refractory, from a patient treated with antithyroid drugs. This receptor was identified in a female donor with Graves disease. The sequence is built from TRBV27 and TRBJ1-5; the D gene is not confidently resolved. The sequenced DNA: TGTGCCAGCAGTTTATCCCCTCACCAGCCCCAGCATTTT. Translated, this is CASSLSPHQPQHF.